The rows below give T cell receptor beta chains drawn from one sample of a study of control samples from healthy donors and cancer patients. Assay used: immunoSEQ multiplex PCR; TCRdb lists only in-frame clones, some missing. The table shows about 19,000 clones, with 84% occurring only once. Sequenced material: PBMCs. These receptor sequences come from a woman in her seventies with lung cancer. Each CDR3 is given with its conserved first and last residue. D genes are given only for firm matches. Not all rows give a size; the values are once, few, many and, for expanded clones, a class.

NA,NA,TRBJ1-5,14,TRBV19,TGTGCCAGTAGTATCGTGGGGTCCAAAGGGCCCCAGCATTTT,CASSIVGSKGPQHF
NA,NA,TRBJ2-7,14,TRBV11-2,TGTGCCAGCAGCTTCGGGACGGTCCACTACGAGCAGTACTTC,CASSFGTVHYEQYF
NA,NA,TRBJ2-7,14,TRBV5-6,TGTGCCAGCAGCACAGACATGGCCACCTACGAGCAGTACTTC,CASSTDMATYEQYF
few,TRBD2,TRBJ2-5,17,TRBV6-6,TGTGCCAGCAGTCCGCCCCGGATAGCGGGAGACCGGGGGACCCAGTACTTC,CASSPPRIAGDRGTQYF
NA,TRBD1,TRBJ1-2,14,TRBV28,TGTGCCAGCAGCCTACTTACAGGGGGCCATGGCTACACCTTC,CASSLLTGGHGYTF
NA,NA,TRBJ2-7,16,TRBV6-4,TGTGCCAGCAGTGCACAGGAGATACCTATTTACTACGAGCAGTACTTC,CASSAQEIPIYYEQYF
NA,NA,TRBJ1-2,14,TRBV27,TGTGCCAGCAGTTTCGGGGGTACTGGGTATGGCTACACCTTC,CASSFGGTGYGYTF
NA,NA,TRBJ2-1,14,TRBV7-3,TGTGCCAGCAGCCCTCTAGGGGGGGGTGGAGAGCAGTTCTTC,CASSPLGGGGEQFF
NA,NA,TRBJ1-1,14,TRBV6-5,TGTGCCAGCAGTTACGAGCCGTTGAACACTGAAGCTTTCTTT,CASSYEPLNTEAFF
few,NA,TRBJ1-1,14,TRBV18,TGTGCCAGCTCACCGGGGGGAATGAACACTGAAGCTTTCTTT,CASSPGGMNTEAFF
NA,TRBD1,TRBJ2-7,13,TRBV28,TGTGCCAGCAGTTCGGGACAGGGCTACGAGCAGTACTTC,CASSSGQGYEQYF
NA,TRBD2,TRBJ2-1,15,TRBV11-2,TGTGCCAGCAGCCACGTCCGTGCGGGAGGAAATGAGCAGTTCTTC,CASSHVRAGGNEQFF
NA,NA,TRBJ2-7,14,TRBV4-3,TGCGCCAGCAGCCAAGACTTCAACTCCTACGAGCAGTACTTC,CASSQDFNSYEQYF
NA,NA,TRBJ1-1,15,TRBV28,TGTGCCAGCACCCATCGGTCCGGGGTGGGCACTGAAGCTTTCTTT,CASTHRSGVGTEAFF
NA,TRBD2,TRBJ2-1,16,TRBV4-3,TGCGCCAGCAGCCGCAACATAGCGGGAGGGCTCAATGAGCAGTTCTTC,CASSRNIAGGLNEQFF
NA,TRBD1,TRBJ1-4,13,TRBV5-1,TGCGCCAGCAGCTTCGGACAGGGTGAAAAACTGTTTTTT,CASSFGQGEKLFF
NA,TRBD1,TRBJ1-1,15,TRBV13,TGTGCCAGCAGCTCCCAACAGGGGGCGAAGACTGAAGCTTTCTTT,CASSSQQGAKTEAFF
NA,NA,TRBJ1-5,16,TRBV24-1,TGTGCCACCAGTGACCCCGTTGATGGAAGCAATCAGCCCCAGCATTTT,CATSDPVDGSNQPQHF